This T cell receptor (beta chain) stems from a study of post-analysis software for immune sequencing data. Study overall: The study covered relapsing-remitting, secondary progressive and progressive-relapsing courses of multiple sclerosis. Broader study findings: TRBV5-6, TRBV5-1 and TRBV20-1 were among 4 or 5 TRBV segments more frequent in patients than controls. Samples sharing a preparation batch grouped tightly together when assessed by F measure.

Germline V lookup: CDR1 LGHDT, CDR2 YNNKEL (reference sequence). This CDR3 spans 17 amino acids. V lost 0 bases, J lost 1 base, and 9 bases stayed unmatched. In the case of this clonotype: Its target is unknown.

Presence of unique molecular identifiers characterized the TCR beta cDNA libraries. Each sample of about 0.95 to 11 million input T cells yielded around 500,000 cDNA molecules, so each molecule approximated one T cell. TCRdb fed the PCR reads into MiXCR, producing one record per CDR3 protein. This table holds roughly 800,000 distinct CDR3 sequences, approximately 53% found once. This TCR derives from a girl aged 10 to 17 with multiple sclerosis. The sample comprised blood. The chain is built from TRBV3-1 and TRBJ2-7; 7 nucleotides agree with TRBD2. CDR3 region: CASSQDTGGFGSYEQYF. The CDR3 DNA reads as TGTGCCAGCAGCCAAGATACCGGGGGGTTTGGATCCTACGAGCAGTACTTC.